The 18 T cell receptor beta chains below were found in one sample sequenced in a study of cytomegalovirus exposure and HLA in healthy donors. Both 60 Vbeta primers and 13 Jbeta primers went into the PCR. Here immunoSEQ multiplex PCR was the method, and the copy in TCRdb shows in-frame clones only, minus some. The repertoire holds around 200,000 clones, with about 80% as singletons. Sequences were obtained from PBMCs. All receptors come from a middle-aged woman in good health and CMV-seronegative.

This clone was detected only a few times. V usage is TRBV6-4 and J usage is TRBJ2-3; no clear D. This CDR3 region has 11 residues. In germline, CDR1 is MRHNA, CDR2 SNTAGT. V lost 5 bases and J lost 5, with 5 bases in between. CDR3 protein: CASSLGDTQYF. CDR3 nucleotide sequence: TGTGCCAGCAGTCTCGGAGATACGCAGTATTTT.

J is TRBJ1-5 and V is TRBV7-2, with TRBD1 matching over 10 bases. Trimming removed 3 bases from V and 4 bases from J; junction bases left unmatched: 6. Germline values: CDR1 SGHTA, CDR2 FQGNSA. The CDR3 extends over 16 amino acids. For the CDR3, the DNA is TGTGCCAGCAGCTTTGGGACAGGGGCCGGTAATCAGCCCCAGCATTTT. Amino acids: CASSFGTGAGNQPQHF.

The CDR3 nucleotides are TGTGCCAGCAGCCCGAGGACTAGCGGGGGGTTACTTCCCTACGAGCAGTACTTC. Translating it yields CASSPRTSGGLLPYEQYF. V usage is TRBV5-4 and J usage is TRBJ2-7, with 14 bases that match TRBD2. The CDR3 spans 18 residues. Germline V gene lookup returns CDR1 SGHNT and CDR2 YYREEE (reference sequence). V shed 4 bases, J shed 2 bases, and the junction held 11 bases outside the gene matches.

The sample holds one count of this clone. The chain is built from TRBV11-2 and TRBJ2-1; 13 bases align to TRBD2. This CDR3 has 18 amino acids. The germline CDR1 and CDR2 sequences are SGHAT and FQNNGV. Trimming took 5 bases from V and 7 from J; bases not matched to a gene: 14. In nucleotides, the CDR3 is TGTGCCAGCAGCAAAGGCACTAGCGGGGGGGCGGAGGGAAATGAGCAGTTCTTC. Translating gives CASSKGTSGGAEGNEQFF.

V and J are TRBV19 and TRBJ1-2, with unresolved D. Trimming shortened V by 5 bases and J by 8 bases, and 9 bases separated the two germline ends. This CDR3 is 11 amino acids long. Germline V CDR1 and CDR2: LNHDA, SQIVND (reference sequence). CDR3 nucleotide sequence: TGTGCCAGTAGTGCCTTCGGGGGCTACACCTTC. Translation: CASSAFGGYTF.

The V call is TRBV19, the J call TRBJ1-1; the D is unclear. CDR1 and CDR2 from the germline V gene are LNHDA and SQIVND (reference sequence). Trimming left V 5 bases short and J 8 bases short, with 15 bases between. The CDR3 length is 13 residues. CDR3 loop: CASSEQVGTEAFF. The CDR3 coding sequence is TGTGCCAGTAGTGAACAAGTGGGCACCGAAGCTTTCTTT. The variable domain in full, completed from reference TRBV19 and TRBJ1-1, reads DGGITQSPKYLFRKEGQNVTLSCEQNLNHDAMYWYRQDPGQGLRLIYYSQIVNDFQKGDIAEGYSVSREKKESFPLTVTSAQKNPTAFYLCASSEQVGTEAFFGQGTRLTVV.

The chain uses TRBV19 and TRBJ1-3, with D uncertain. Germline V gene data show CDR1 as LNHDA and CDR2 as SQIVND (reference sequence). This CDR3 spans 15 amino acids. V gave up 9 bases and J gave up 0 bases, with 15 bases separating them. The CDR3 nucleotides read TGTGCCAGCCTACCGGGATCCGGCTCTGGAAACACCATATATTTT. Translated, it gives CASLPGSGSGNTIYF. The variable domain in full, with the rest retrieved from reference TRBV19 and TRBJ1-3, is DGGITQSPKYLFRKEGQNVTLSCEQNLNHDAMYWYRQDPGQGLRLIYYSQIVNDFQKGDIAEGYSVSREKKESFPLTVTSAQKNPTAFYLCASLPGSGSGNTIYFGEGSWLTVV.

This clone was seen once. This chain links TRBV5-1 with TRBJ2-1, with D uncertain. V lost 4 bases and J 7 bases, leaving 9 bases between the germline ends. Germline lookup yields CDR1 SGHRS and CDR2 YFSETQ. The CDR3 extends over 12 amino acids. The DNA of the CDR3 is TGCGCCAGCAGCCCCGCCAGAAATGAGCAGTTCTTC. This codes for CASSPARNEQFF.

This CDR3 reads CASSYRTGDGYTF. The CDR3 DNA reads as TGTGCCAGCAGTTACAGGACAGGGGACGGCTACACCTTC. The chain employs TRBV6-5 and TRBJ1-2, with 9 positions matching TRBD1. The junction had 3 bases not matched to a gene; V was cut back by 2 bases and J by 8 bases. Germline lookup yields CDR1 MNHEY and CDR2 SVGAGI. This CDR3 has 13 residues.

The chain is built from TRBV11-2 and TRBJ2-1; TRBD1 is a possible D gene (6 bases). Germline V lookup: CDR1 SGHAT, CDR2 FQNNGV. This CDR3 has 13 residues. V shed 11 bases and J shed 8 bases, with 19 bases lying between them. The CDR3 DNA sequence: TGTGCCGGGAAACCAGGGGATTTTCATGAGCAGTTCTTC. It encodes CAGKPGDFHEQFF.

This clone was found once. The rearrangement links TRBV18 to TRBJ1-4; TRBD1 agrees at 7 bases. Germline V gene sequence: CDR1 KGHSH, CDR2 LQKENI. Trimming cost V 2 bases and J 7 bases; bases outside gene matches: 7. The CDR3 extends over 15 amino acids. CDR3 in DNA: TGTGCCAGCTCACCATCGGACAGGCAACCTGAAAAACTGTTTTTT. Translation: CASSPSDRQPEKLFF.

The chain is built from TRBV6-1 and TRBJ2-5, with TRBD1 as a possible D gene (6 bases). Between the trimmed V and J ends, which lost 1 base and 10 bases, there was a span of 7 bases. The germline CDR1 and CDR2 sequences are MNHNS and SASEGT. The CDR3 sequence is 11 residues long. Written as DNA, the CDR3 is TGTGCCAGCAGTGAAGGCAGGGGCCAGTACTTC. Protein product: CASSEGRGQYF.

Here the CDR3 DNA reads TGTGCCAGCAGCCTCGGGACAACGATAGCCGGGGAGCTGTTTTTT. Translating gives CASSLGTTIAGELFF. The rearrangement links TRBV27 to TRBJ2-2; possible D gene TRBD1, 6 bases. This CDR3 contains 15 residues. Trimming pared 6 bases from V and 6 bases from J, leaving 17 bases between. Germline assignment: CDR1 MNHEY and CDR2 SMNVEV (reference sequence).

The rearrangement joins TRBV7-9 to TRBJ2-6; possible D gene TRBD1, 5 bases. V lost 4 bases, J lost 0 bases, and 13 bases lay in between. CDR1 SEHNR and CDR2 FQNEAQ come from the germline V gene (reference sequence). The CDR3 runs to 17 residues. The CDR3 reads CASSSADSNSGANVLTF. The CDR3 DNA follows: TGTGCCAGCAGCTCCGCAGACAGTAACTCTGGGGCCAACGTCCTGACTTTC.

This clone was seen once. In DNA, the CDR3 is TGTGCCAGTAGTGGTACAGAAGAGACCCAGTACTTC. It codes for CASSGTEETQYF. The chain links TRBV19 to TRBJ2-5; the D is unclear. V was clipped by 5 bases and J by 3 bases, with 7 bases between them. Germline CDR1 reads LNHDA; CDR2 reads SQIVND (reference sequence). The CDR3 consists of 12 residues.

The genes are TRBV5-1 and TRBJ1-5, with D unclear. V lost 0 bases to trimming and J lost 2 bases, with 6 bases between them. CDR3 length equals 14 residues. Germline V gives CDR1 SGHRS, CDR2 YFSETQ. The CDR3 sequence is CASSLAAGNQPQHF. The CDR3 DNA is TGCGCCAGCAGCTTGGCGGCGGGCAATCAGCCCCAGCATTTT.

J is TRBJ1-2 and V is TRBV6-5; maybe TRBD1 (5 bases). V lost 5 bases to trimming and J lost 2 bases, with 12 bases between them. Germline V CDR1 and CDR2: MNHEY, SVGAGI. The CDR3 has 14 amino acids. The CDR3 here is CASSMTDTNYGYTF. The CDR3 DNA sequence: TGTGCCAGCAGTATGACGGACACGAACTATGGCTACACCTTC.

This clone was counted a single time. The chain carries TRBV5-1 and TRBJ2-5; no clear D. The V end lost 2 bases, the J end lost 2 bases, and 10 bases lay between the germline ends. CDR1 SGHRS and CDR2 YFSETQ come from the germline V gene. The CDR3 covers 14 residues. The CDR3 protein is CASSLLSLQETQYF. The CDR3 region has the DNA TGCGCCAGCAGCTTATTATCCTTACAAGAGACCCAGTACTTC.